Listed below are T cell receptor beta chains from one sample, sequenced in a study of CD8 T cells in ankylosing spondylitis. TCRdb itself ran the 5' RACE reads through MiXCR, one entry per CDR3 protein. The sample carries around 280,000 distinct CDR3 sequences, 15% to 25% recorded once. What was sequenced was blood, either unsorted or a sorted T cell fraction (not recorded which). These receptor sequences come from a male donor with ankylosing spondylitis or in good health (not recorded which). Each CDR3 is given with its conserved first and last residue. The D gene is left open where the match is weak. Size is omitted from some rows. Given values are once, few, many or a class for expanded clones.

DNA,CDR3,V,J,size,D
TGTGCCAGCAGTAGCCCGGGACAGAGCGTGGATCAGCCCCAGCATTTT,CASSSPGQSVDQPQHF,TRBV12-3/TRBV12-4,TRBJ1-5,few,TRBD1
TGTGCCAGCAGCCAAGAGGGGCGGCCCCAGCATTTT,CASSQEGRPQHF,TRBV4-2,TRBJ1-5,many,.
TGCGCCAGCAGCTTCAGCAGTACTGGCTACACCTTC,CASSFSSTGYTF,TRBV5-1,TRBJ1-2,few,.
TGTGCCAGCAGTTTAAAAGCTACGGTCACTGAAGCTTTCTTT,CASSLKATVTEAFF,TRBV12-3/TRBV12-4,TRBJ1-1,.,.
TGCGCCAGCAGCTCGGACGGGATCAATGAGCAGTTCTTC,CASSSDGINEQFF,TRBV5-1,TRBJ2-1,many,.
TGTGCCAGCAGCTTAGCGCGATTTAGCGGGGGCGGACTGAGCACAGATACGCAGTATTTT,CASSLARFSGGGLSTDTQYF,TRBV7-2,TRBJ2-3,few,TRBD2
TGTGCCGTAAAAGGACAGGGTTCACTCAAAAACATTCAGTACTTC,CAVKGQGSLKNIQYF,TRBV10-3,TRBJ2-4,.,TRBD1
TGTGCCAGCAGTTTAGTTTACGGGGCCACAGATACGCAGTATTTT,CASSLVYGATDTQYF,TRBV12-3/TRBV12-4,TRBJ2-3,few,.
TGTGCCATCAGTATCTCGCCGGCGAACACCGGGGAGCTGTTTTTT,CAISISPANTGELFF,TRBV10-3,TRBJ2-2,few,.
TGCAGTGCTGCCCAGGGACATACGGATGGCTACACCTTC,CSAAQGHTDGYTF,TRBV20-1,TRBJ1-2,few,.
TGTGCCAGCAGTTTAGGCATAGACACCGGGGAGCTGTTTTTT,CASSLGIDTGELFF,TRBV12-3/TRBV12-4,TRBJ2-2,.,.
TGTGCCAGCAGTGAACGTTTCGGCCTCAGGGGGAATCAGCCCCAGCATTTT,CASSERFGLRGNQPQHF,TRBV6-1,TRBJ1-5,few,TRBD1
TGTGCCAGCAGTCCCATGGGACAGACTCCAACTAATGAAAAACTGTTTTTT,CASSPMGQTPTNEKLFF,TRBV6-1,TRBJ1-4,.,TRBD1
TGCGCCAGCAGCTTGACAGGGAAGGAAGCTTTCTTT,CASSLTGKEAFF,TRBV5-1,TRBJ1-1,many,.
TGTGCCAGCAGTTCCTTTATTGGGGGGGGAAACACCATATATTTT,CASSSFIGGGNTIYF,TRBV12-3/TRBV12-4,TRBJ1-3,.,.
TGCAGCGTGAGGACAGGGGGCTCCTACAATGAGCAGTTCTTC,CSVRTGGSYNEQFF,TRBV29-1,TRBJ2-1,.,TRBD1
TGTGCCAGCAGTTTAAAAGACAGAGGGTTGACTGAAGCTTTCTTT,CASSLKDRGLTEAFF,TRBV27,TRBJ1-1,.,.
TGCGCCAGCAGCTTGGAAGTCGGTAATGCTTTCTTT,CASSLEVGNAFF,TRBV5-1,TRBJ1-1,.,.
TGCAGTGCCCAAGGGACAGGTCCCTATGGCTACACCTTC,CSAQGTGPYGYTF,TRBV20-1,TRBJ1-2,few,TRBD1
TGTGCCAGCAGCCGTACCATGGGAGAAGCTTTCTTT,CASSRTMGEAFF,TRBV12-3/TRBV12-4,TRBJ1-1,.,.
TGTGCCAGCAGTTACAGGGGGACAGGTGTTGAAGAGACCCAGTACTTC,CASSYRGTGVEETQYF,TRBV6-5,TRBJ2-5,.,TRBD1
TGTGCCAGCAGCCAGGCCTTAAGGCAAGAAAAACTGTTTTTT,CASSQALRQEKLFF,TRBV4-2,TRBJ1-4,few,.
TGCAGTGCCGATCGTCCAGCGGGGGGGCAAGAGACCCAGTACTTC,CSADRPAGGQETQYF,TRBV20-1,TRBJ2-5,few,TRBD2
TGTGCCAGCAGTGCGACCCGAAATACGCAGTATTTT,CASSATRNTQYF,TRBV2,TRBJ2-3,.,.
TGCGCCAGCAGCTTGGCCGGACTACATGAGCAGTTCTTC,CASSLAGLHEQFF,TRBV5-1,TRBJ2-1,few,.
TGCGCCAGCAGCATGGACAGGGGAAACAATGAGCAGTTCTTC,CASSMDRGNNEQFF,TRBV5-1,TRBJ2-1,.,TRBD1
TGCGCCAGCAGCCCCGGAGAGCTAATGGAAGCTTTCTTT,CASSPGELMEAFF,TRBV5-1,TRBJ1-1,.,.
TGCAGTGTAAGGACAGGGGACTACAATGAGCAGTTCTTC,CSVRTGDYNEQFF,TRBV20-1,TRBJ2-1,many,TRBD1
TGCGCCAGCAGCTTGGTTGCGGGACCGTACAATGAGCAGTTCTTC,CASSLVAGPYNEQFF,TRBV5-1,TRBJ2-1,few,.
TGTGCCAGCAGTTCTACGACAGGGTGGGCAAATGAGCAGTTCTTC,CASSSTTGWANEQFF,TRBV7-2,TRBJ2-1,few,TRBD1
TGTGCCAGCAGCCAGATTGGACAGGGGAACACTGAAGCTTTCTTT,CASSQIGQGNTEAFF,TRBV3-1,TRBJ1-1,many,TRBD1
TGCGCCAGCAGCTTGGCCCAGGGGGCCGGAGAGACCCAGTACTTC,CASSLAQGAGETQYF,TRBV5-1,TRBJ2-5,.,TRBD1
TGCAGCGTTCAAAGGAGGTTAGCAGATACGCAGTATTTT,CSVQRRLADTQYF,TRBV29-1,TRBJ2-3,many,.
TGTGCCAGCAGTGAGTCGGGGGCCACAGATACGCAGTATTTT,CASSESGATDTQYF,TRBV2,TRBJ2-3,few,.
TGTGCCAGCAGTTTTACGGTGGCGGGACGGGAGACCCAGTACTTC,CASSFTVAGRETQYF,TRBV12-3/TRBV12-4,TRBJ2-5,.,.
TGCGCCAGCAGCTTGGAGTCCCCACAAACTAGCGGGCATACCGGGGAGCTGTTTTTT,CASSLESPQTSGHTGELFF,TRBV5-1,TRBJ2-2,many,TRBD2
TGTGCCAGCACCCTAAGGCGGACAGAGAACACCGGGGAGCTGTTTTTT,CASTLRRTENTGELFF,TRBV2,TRBJ2-2,few,.
TGTGCCACCAGCAGAGTTGGAGGGACTAGCGGGAGTGGAAATACGCAGTATTTT,CATSRVGGTSGSGNTQYF,TRBV15,TRBJ2-3,.,TRBD2
TGTGCCACCAGCAGAGTTGGACAGGGGGGGCCTCTCTATGGCTACACCTTC,CATSRVGQGGPLYGYTF,TRBV15,TRBJ1-2,.,TRBD1
TGTGCCACCAGTGATACTTTTCTCGGGACTAGCGGGAGGGACAATGAGCAGTTCTTC,CATSDTFLGTSGRDNEQFF,TRBV24-1,TRBJ2-1,few,TRBD2
TGTGCCAGCAGGTTTAGCGGGAGGAACACCGGGGAGCTGTTTTTT,CASRFSGRNTGELFF,TRBV12-3/TRBV12-4,TRBJ2-2,.,TRBD2
TGTACCAGCAGTGGAGGGGGGGGTACTGATGGCTACACCTTC,CTSSGGGGTDGYTF,TRBV28,TRBJ1-2,.,.
TGTGCCAGCAGTCCCGTCACAGGGGCTAGTCAGCCCCAGCATTTT,CASSPVTGASQPQHF,TRBV28,TRBJ1-5,.,TRBD1
TGCGCCAGCAGCTTGGTGCCGACGGAGACCCAGTACTTC,CASSLVPTETQYF,TRBV5-1,TRBJ2-5,.,.
TGCAGTGCTTGGGGACAGACTAACTATGGCTACACCTTC,CSAWGQTNYGYTF,TRBV20-1,TRBJ1-2,few,TRBD1
TGTGCCATCAGTGAGTCGAACCGAGCGATTAGCACAGATACGCAGTATTTT,CAISESNRAISTDTQYF,TRBV10-3,TRBJ2-3,few,.
TGCGCCAGCAGCTTGGGTCTAGCGGTTTCCTACAATGAGCAGTTCTTC,CASSLGLAVSYNEQFF,TRBV5-1,TRBJ2-1,.,TRBD2
TGCGCCAGCAGCTTGGGAACAGATAATTCACCCCTCCACTTT,CASSLGTDNSPLHF,TRBV5-1,TRBJ1-6,many,.
TGTGCCAGCAGCTTAGTCGGGCTAGCGGTATACAATGAGCAGTTCTTC,CASSLVGLAVYNEQFF,TRBV7-8,TRBJ2-1,.,TRBD2
TGCAGTGCTAGGTCAGGGGAATTTGGAAACACCATATATTTT,CSARSGEFGNTIYF,TRBV20-1,TRBJ1-3,.,.
TGCGCCAGCAGCTTGGCTGTAGCGGGAGTCGTTAATGAGCAGTTCTTC,CASSLAVAGVVNEQFF,TRBV5-1,TRBJ2-1,few,TRBD2
TGCAGTGCTAGAGAACAGGGGCCCTATGGCTACACCTTC,CSAREQGPYGYTF,TRBV20-1,TRBJ1-2,.,TRBD1
TGTGCCAGCAGCTTCGAAGCTCGTACTGAAGCTTTCTTT,CASSFEARTEAFF,TRBV7-3,TRBJ1-1,.,.
TGTGCCAGCAGCCCGGGCGGTGGTTACAATGAGCAGTTCTTC,CASSPGGGYNEQFF,TRBV7-3,TRBJ2-1,.,.
TGTGCCACCAGTGATATGACAGGAGGGGAAAACATTCAGTACTTC,CATSDMTGGENIQYF,TRBV24-1,TRBJ2-4,few,.